These 29 T cell receptor beta chains originate from one sample sequenced in a study of response to subunit inactivated influenza vaccine (dated by TCRdb to 2016 to 2019). Libraries were built with RT-PCR. Sequencing relied on an Illumina HiSeq 2500. The public sequencing data were trimmed at Q25 with fastp and processed into clonotypes with MiXCR by TCRdb, which kept only in-frame beta chains. Under each unique CDR3 protein, matching rows form one entry showing the most common genes and DNA. This sample comprises 400,000 to 550,000 distinct CDR3 sequences, 25% of them detected only once. The ten largest make up under 2.5% of the sample. Source: CD4+ T cells sorted from PBMCs, taken around 5 days after vaccination. The receptors originated from a man in his fifties who received an inactivated influenza vaccine. Donor details come from another sample of the same person, matched by shared clones.

The chain recombines TRBV24-1 with TRBJ2-3; 10 positions agree with TRBD2. J was trimmed by 1 base and V by 2 bases; bases with no gene match: 8. The CDR3 runs 18 residues. Germline CDR1 and CDR2: KGHDR and SFDVKD. CDR3 in amino acids: CATSDWGLAPRRTDTQYF. As DNA, the CDR3 is TGTGCCACCAGTGATTGGGGACTAGCGCCCAGACGCACAGATACGCAGTATTTT.

There are a few counts of this clonotype. The genes are TRBV5-6 and TRBJ2-2, with 8 bases identical to TRBD1. CDR1 and CDR2 from the germline V gene are SGHDT and YYEEEE. This CDR3 has 15 residues. Unmatched junction bases numbered 5, after V lost 2 bases and J lost 5 bases. CDR3 in amino acids: CASSLTGGGTGELFF. For the CDR3, the DNA is TGTGCCAGCAGCTTAACAGGGGGAGGAACCGGGGAGCTGTTTTTT.

This chain joins TRBV5-1 and TRBJ2-5, with D unclear. Per germline, CDR1 SGHRS and CDR2 YFSETQ. CDR3 length: 11 amino acids. V gave up 8 bases and J gave up 3 bases, with 8 bases separating them. This CDR3 is CASGIEETQYF. Written as DNA, the CDR3 is TGCGCCAGTGGAATAGAAGAGACCCAGTACTTC.

This clonotype was seen once. The chain couples TRBV6-4 to TRBJ2-7; 8 nucleotides align to TRBD1. V shed 11 bases, J shed 2 bases, and the junction held 26 bases outside the gene matches. This CDR3 comprises 19 residues. The V gene's germline CDR1 is MRHNA and CDR2 SNTAGT. Written as DNA, the CDR3 is TGTGCCCTCAGTTCCCCTAGGGGCAGGGGGCGCGGTATCACCTACGAGCAGTACTTC. It yields the protein CALSSPRGRGRGITYEQYF.

The V gene is TRBV29-1, the J gene TRBJ2-5; D is ambiguous. There are 13 residues in the CDR3. Germline loops: CDR1 SQVTM, CDR2 ANQGSEA. The V and J ends lost 4 bases and 1 base respectively, with 10 bases between them. The CDR3 sequence is CSVGKGSQETQYF. CDR3 nucleotide sequence: TGCAGCGTTGGGAAGGGAAGCCAAGAGACCCAGTACTTC.

A few counts support this clonotype. V and J are TRBV19 and TRBJ2-7, with 7 bases fitting TRBD1. Germline CDR1 reads LNHDA; CDR2 reads SQIVND (reference sequence). V shed 6 bases, J shed 6 bases, and the junction held 14 bases outside the gene matches. The CDR3 loop spans 15 amino acids. The CDR3 region is CASSTWDRQSFEQYF. CDR3 in DNA: TGTGCCAGTAGCACATGGGACAGACAAAGCTTCGAGCAGTACTTC.

The chain has TRBV5-1 and TRBJ1-2; 7 bases are a match to TRBD1. Germline CDR1 SGHRS, CDR2 YFSETQ. Unmatched junction bases numbered 7, after V lost 2 bases and J lost 3 bases. CDR3 length equals 15 residues. The CDR3 DNA is TGCGCCAGCAGCTTAGAAGACAGGGAGTACTATGGCTACACCTTC. Encoded protein: CASSLEDREYYGYTF.

CDR3 in DNA: TGTGCCAGCAGTCCCGGGACAGGGGTGATCCAGCCCCAGCATTTT. It is translated as CASSPGTGVIQPQHF. This chain connects TRBV6-1 to TRBJ1-5; TRBD1 aligns across 10 bases. From germline, CDR1 is MNHNS and CDR2 SASEGT. This CDR3 comprises 15 residues. The V gene end was trimmed by 5 bases and the J gene end by 7 bases; junction bases not matched to a gene: 8.

V is TRBV6-1 and J is TRBJ2-1, with TRBD1 as a possible D gene (6 bases). CDR1 is MNHNS and CDR2 is SASEGT in the germline V gene. The CDR3 runs 17 residues. Trimming took off 8 bases at V and 4 bases at J, with 24 bases between the two ends. CDR3 amino acids: CASSSGTGAGVYNEQFF. CDR3 sequence (DNA): TGTGCCAGCTCAAGCGGTACTGGGGCAGGGGTTTACAATGAGCAGTTCTTC.

This clonotype was counted between two and nine times. The chain uses TRBV3-1 and TRBJ1-3; D is ambiguous. Germline V gene sequence: CDR1 LGHDT, CDR2 YNNKEL (reference sequence). The germline V and J ends were trimmed by 2 bases and 2 bases, with 7 bases remaining between them. The CDR3 sequence is 14 residues long. The CDR3 DNA is TGTGCCAGCAGCCAACACCCGACTGGAAACACCATATATTTT. Protein: CASSQHPTGNTIYF.

This clonotype was recorded a few times. The chain combines TRBV30 with TRBJ2-1, with a weak D call TRBD2 (6 bases). In germline, CDR1 is GTSNPN, CDR2 SVGIG (reference sequence). The CDR3 has 12 residues. V dropped 2 bases and J dropped 12 bases, with 14 bases sitting between them. In DNA, the CDR3 is TGTGCCTGGAGTTCACGGGGGTCTGTGCAGTTCTTC. Protein sequence: CAWSSRGSVQFF.

A few counts support this clonotype. The chain links TRBV20-1 to TRBJ2-2, with TRBD2 matching over 8 bases. The CDR3 runs 14 residues. Per germline, CDR1 DFQATT and CDR2 SNEGSKA (reference sequence). The junction had 7 bases not matched to a gene; V was cut back by 6 bases and J by 4 bases. The DNA of the CDR3 is TGCAGTGCCCGAACTAGCGGAAGCACCGGGGAGCTGTTTTTT. This gives the protein CSARTSGSTGELFF.

The chain uses TRBV12-3 or TRBV12-4 and TRBJ2-1; D uncertain. Trimming stripped 1 base from V and 9 bases from J, with 10 bases between. CDR3 length: 13 amino acids. In DNA form, the CDR3 reads TGTGCCAGCAGTTTAGGTCGCGGTGGTGAGCAGTTCTTC. Translated, it gives CASSLGRGGEQFF.

This clonotype was counted a few times. The rearrangement uses TRBV24-1 and TRBJ2-2; no definite D call. CDR3 size: 12 residues. V dropped 1 base and J dropped 10 bases, with 6 bases sitting between them. Germline V lookup: CDR1 KGHDR, CDR2 SFDVKD. The CDR3 nucleotides are TGTGCCACCAGTGATTTAAGGGCGGAGCTGTTTTTT. It is translated as CATSDLRAELFF.

The V gene is TRBV5-4, the J gene TRBJ2-1, with D possibly being TRBD2 (6 bases). Per the germline V gene, CDR1 is SGHNT and CDR2 is YYREEE (reference sequence). This CDR3 has 13 amino acids. Deletions cut 4 bases from V and 5 bases from J, with 10 bases between. The CDR3 here is CASSPTSNNEQFF. The DNA for the CDR3 is TGTGCCAGCAGCCCGACTAGTAACAATGAGCAGTTCTTC.

The V call is TRBV11-2, the J call TRBJ1-2, with 8 positions matching TRBD1. Germline V gene lookup returns CDR1 SGHAT and CDR2 FQNNGV. This CDR3 region has 17 residues. Trimming removed 1 base from V and 6 bases from J; junction bases left unmatched: 13. The CDR3 loop is CASSLVFGQGARDGYTF. CDR3 in DNA: TGTGCCAGCAGCTTAGTCTTTGGGCAGGGGGCGCGAGATGGCTACACCTTC.

This clonotype was found a few times. J is TRBJ2-1 and V is TRBV6-1; D is possibly TRBD2 (6 bases). Trimming left V 5 bases short and J 1 base short, with 18 bases between. The germline CDR1 and CDR2 sequences are MNHNS and SASEGT. This CDR3 spans 17 amino acids. The CDR3 DNA follows: TGTGCCAGCAGTCCACCAGGGACGGGACTTTCCTACAATGAGCAGTTCTTC. Translated, it gives CASSPPGTGLSYNEQFF.

The V and J genes are TRBV10-3 and TRBJ2-3, with TRBD2 identical over 9 bases. The V and J ends lost 4 bases and 7 bases, in that order; junction bases with no gene match: 6. Looked up from germline, CDR1 is ENHRY and CDR2 is SYGVKD. The CDR3 spans 14 residues. CDR3 sequence: CAISGAGGRNTQYF. The CDR3 nucleotides read TGTGCCATCAGTGGAGCGGGGGGAAGGAATACGCAGTATTTT.

The table lists this clonotype with a few counts. The rearrangement links TRBV5-1 to TRBJ2-7; 8 nucleotides line up with TRBD2. The CDR3 covers 16 residues. In germline, CDR1 is SGHRS, CDR2 YFSETQ. V lost 4 bases and J lost 1; bases outside the gene matches: 10. CDR3 sequence (DNA): TGCGCCAGCAGCGGCCCGGGGGGGGCGGGATCCTACGAGCAGTACTTC. Its translation: CASSGPGGAGSYEQYF.

This clonotype was seen only a few times. The chain recombines TRBV10-3 with TRBJ2-7; D is possibly TRBD1 or TRBD2 (5 bases each). V was shortened by 2 bases and J by 3 bases, with 20 bases between the two germline ends. Germline V gene sequence: CDR1 ENHRY, CDR2 SYGVKD. This CDR3 spans 17 amino acids. DNA for the CDR3: TGTGCCATCAGTGAGCCCCGGGACCACCAATCGGGCTACGAGCAGTACTTC. Its translation is CAISEPRDHQSGYEQYF.

The chain carries TRBV6-5 and TRBJ2-5, with D perhaps assigned TRBD1 or TRBD2 (5 bases each). The germline V gene has CDR1 MNHEY and CDR2 SVGAGI. Between the trimmed V and J ends, which lost 2 bases and 2 bases, there was a span of 12 bases. The CDR3 runs to 15 residues. CDR3 amino acids: CASSYRGVLQETQYF. The DNA for the CDR3 is TGTGCCAGCAGTTACCGGGGCGTGCTGCAAGAGACCCAGTACTTC.

The genes are TRBV6-5 and TRBJ2-2; 12 positions match TRBD1. Per the germline V gene, CDR1 is MNHEY and CDR2 is SVGAGI. CDR3 length equals 15 residues. After removal of 2 bases from V and 10 bases from J, the junction contained 5 bases not matched to a gene. The CDR3 protein is CASSYAGTGGLELFF. CDR3 DNA sequence: TGTGCCAGCAGTTACGCCGGGACAGGGGGCCTGGAGCTGTTTTTT.

This chain uses TRBV7-8 with TRBJ2-5, with TRBD2 matching over 8 bases. The CDR3 length is 15 residues. V shed 5 bases, J shed 5 bases, and the junction held 10 bases outside the gene matches. Germline V gene lookup returns CDR1 SGHVS and CDR2 FQNEAQ. CDR3 protein: CASSRTSGTGETQYF. The CDR3 nucleotides are TGTGCCAGCAGCCGAACTAGCGGAACAGGGGAGACCCAGTACTTC.

This clonotype was detected only a few times. The V call is TRBV5-1, the J call TRBJ2-2; the match to TRBD1 covers 11 bases. This CDR3 contains 14 residues. Germline trimming cut 4 bases from V and 6 bases from J; bases unmatched to any gene: 2. The germline CDR1 and CDR2 sequences are SGHRS and YFSETQ. CDR3 loop: CASSQGQGAGELFF. The DNA for the CDR3 is TGCGCCAGCAGCCAGGGACAGGGGGCCGGGGAGCTGTTTTTT.

The table lists this clonotype with a few counts. This chain's CDR3 is CARRESPGQNYSNQPQHF. The CDR3 DNA is TGTGCCAGGAGAGAGTCCCCGGGACAGAACTATAGCAATCAGCCCCAGCATTTT. V gene TRBV27 combines with J gene TRBJ1-5; 7 bases are shared with TRBD1. Germline-derived CDR1 and CDR2 are MNHEY and SMNVEV (reference sequence). The CDR3 has 18 residues. Trimming at V came to 9 bases and at J to 0 bases, leaving 17 bases not matched to a gene.

This clonotype came up a few times. The rearrangement joins TRBV5-7 to TRBJ2-1, with 8 bases fitting TRBD1. TRBV5-7 is known as an ORF, though its function is uncertain. The length of the CDR3 is 16 residues. V trimming: 1 base; J trimming: 9 bases; junction bases outside the gene matches: 12. The CDR3 sequence: CASSLYPRDRWGEQFF. The CDR3 nucleotides are TGTGCCAGCAGCTTGTATCCCCGGGACAGGTGGGGTGAGCAGTTCTTC.

Remarks on this clonotype: Germline is not matched at one junction end, which may reflect a read error. The chain employs TRBV12-3 or TRBV12-4 and TRBJ2-2; TRBD1 agrees at 8 bases. The CDR3 has 13 residues. CDR3 amino acids: CACSDRGGGELFF. In DNA form, the CDR3 reads TGTGCCTGCAGCGACAGGGGCGGCGGGGAGCTGTTTTTT.

This chain uses TRBV28 with TRBJ2-1, with a tentative D call TRBD1 (6 bases). This CDR3 has 14 amino acids. Per germline, CDR1 MDHEN and CDR2 SYDVKM. V was trimmed by 2 bases and J by 3 bases, leaving 8 bases between them. Here the CDR3 reads CASSLLDSYNEQFF. The CDR3, as DNA: TGTGCCAGCAGTTTACTGGACAGCTACAATGAGCAGTTCTTC.

The J gene is TRBJ2-3, the V gene TRBV20-1; 13 bases align to TRBD2. This CDR3 comprises 14 residues. The trim removed 5 bases at V and 8 bases at J, leaving 7 bases unmatched. Germline V lookup: CDR1 DFQATT, CDR2 SNEGSKA (reference sequence). CDR3 loop: CSAPRGTSGITQYF. The CDR3 DNA follows: TGCAGTGCTCCTAGGGGGACTAGCGGGATTACGCAGTATTTT.